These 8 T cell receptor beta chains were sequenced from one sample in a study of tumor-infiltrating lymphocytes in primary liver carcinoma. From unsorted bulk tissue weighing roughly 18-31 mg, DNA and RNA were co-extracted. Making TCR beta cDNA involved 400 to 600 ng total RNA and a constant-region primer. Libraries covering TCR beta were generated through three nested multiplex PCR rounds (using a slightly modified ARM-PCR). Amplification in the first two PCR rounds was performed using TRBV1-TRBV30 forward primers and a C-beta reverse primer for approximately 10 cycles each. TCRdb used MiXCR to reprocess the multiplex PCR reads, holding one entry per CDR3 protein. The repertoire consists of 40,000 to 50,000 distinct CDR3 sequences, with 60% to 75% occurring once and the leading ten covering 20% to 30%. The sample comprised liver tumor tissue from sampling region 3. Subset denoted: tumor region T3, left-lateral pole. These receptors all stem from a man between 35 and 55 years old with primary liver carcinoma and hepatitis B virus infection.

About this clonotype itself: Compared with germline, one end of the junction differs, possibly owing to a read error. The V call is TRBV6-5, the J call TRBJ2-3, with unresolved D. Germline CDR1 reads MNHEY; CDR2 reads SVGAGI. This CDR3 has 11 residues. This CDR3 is CASMKADTQYF. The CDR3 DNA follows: TGTGCAAGCATGAAAGCAGATACGCAGTATTTT.

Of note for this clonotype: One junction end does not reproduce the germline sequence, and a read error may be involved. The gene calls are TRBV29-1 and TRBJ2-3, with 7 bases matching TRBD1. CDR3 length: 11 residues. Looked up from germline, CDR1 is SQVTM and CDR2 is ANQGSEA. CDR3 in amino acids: CSVAGTDTQYF. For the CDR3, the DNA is TGCAGTGTTGCTGGGACAGATACTCAGTATTTT.

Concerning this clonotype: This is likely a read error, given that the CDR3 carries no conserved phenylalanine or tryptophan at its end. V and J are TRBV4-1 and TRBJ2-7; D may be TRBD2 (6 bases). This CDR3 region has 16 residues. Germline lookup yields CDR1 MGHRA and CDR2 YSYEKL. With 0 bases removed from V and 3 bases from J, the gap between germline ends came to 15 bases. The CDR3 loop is CASSQERAGSSYEQYL. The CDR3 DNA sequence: TGCGCCAGCAGCCAAGAGAGGGCGGGAAGTAGCTACGAGCAGTACTTG.

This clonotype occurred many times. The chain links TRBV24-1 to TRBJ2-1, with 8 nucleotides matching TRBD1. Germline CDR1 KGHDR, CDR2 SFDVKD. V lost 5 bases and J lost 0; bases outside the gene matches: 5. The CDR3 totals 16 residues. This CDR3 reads CATSALTGASYNEQFF. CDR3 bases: TGTGCCACCAGTGCCCTGACAGGGGCCTCCTACAATGAGCAGTTCTTC.

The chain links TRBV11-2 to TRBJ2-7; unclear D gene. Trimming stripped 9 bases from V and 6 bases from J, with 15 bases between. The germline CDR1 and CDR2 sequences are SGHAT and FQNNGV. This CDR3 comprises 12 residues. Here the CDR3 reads CASNLLLSEQYF. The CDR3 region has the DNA TGTGCCAGTAACCTCCTGTTGAGCGAGCAGTACTTC.

Here the CDR3 DNA reads TGTGCCAGCAGCTTATCGGGCAATTCACCCCTCCACTTT. Protein: CASSLSGNSPLHF. V and J are TRBV7-3 and TRBJ1-6, with D uncertain. The CDR3 runs to 13 residues. Germline V gene lookup returns CDR1 SGHTA and CDR2 FQGTGA. With 2 bases removed from V and 7 bases from J, the gap between germline ends came to 6 bases.

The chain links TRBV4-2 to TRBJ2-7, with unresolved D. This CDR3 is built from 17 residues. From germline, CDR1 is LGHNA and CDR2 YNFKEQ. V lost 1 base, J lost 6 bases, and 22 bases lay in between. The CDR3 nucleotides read TGTGCCAGCAGCCAAGCAGATTCCCCCCGGTGGCCTGGCGAGCAGTACTTC. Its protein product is CASSQADSPRWPGEQYF.

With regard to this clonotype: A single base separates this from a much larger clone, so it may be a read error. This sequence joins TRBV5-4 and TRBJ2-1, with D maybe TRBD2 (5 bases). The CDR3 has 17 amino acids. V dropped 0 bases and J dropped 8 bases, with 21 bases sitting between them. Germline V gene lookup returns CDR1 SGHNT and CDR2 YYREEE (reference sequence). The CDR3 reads CASSLDQERVRAYEQFF. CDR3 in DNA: TGTGCCAGCAGCTTGGATCAGGAAAGGGTGAGGGCCTATGAGCAGTTCTTC.